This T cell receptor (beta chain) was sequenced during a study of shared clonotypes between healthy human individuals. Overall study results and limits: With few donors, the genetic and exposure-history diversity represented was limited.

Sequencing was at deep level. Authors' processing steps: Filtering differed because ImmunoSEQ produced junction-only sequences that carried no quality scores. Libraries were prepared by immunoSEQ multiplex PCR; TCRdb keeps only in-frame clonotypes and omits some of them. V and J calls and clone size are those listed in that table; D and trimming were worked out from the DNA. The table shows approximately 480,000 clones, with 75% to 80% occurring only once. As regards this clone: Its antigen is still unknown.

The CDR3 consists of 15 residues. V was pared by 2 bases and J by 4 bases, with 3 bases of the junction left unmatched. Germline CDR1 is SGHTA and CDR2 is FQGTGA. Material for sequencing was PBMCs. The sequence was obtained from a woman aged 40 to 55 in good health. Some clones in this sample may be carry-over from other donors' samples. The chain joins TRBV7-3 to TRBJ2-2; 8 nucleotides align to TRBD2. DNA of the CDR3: TGTGCCAGCAGCTTAGCGGGAGGTCTCACCGGGGAGCTGTTTTTT. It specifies CASSLAGGLTGELFF.